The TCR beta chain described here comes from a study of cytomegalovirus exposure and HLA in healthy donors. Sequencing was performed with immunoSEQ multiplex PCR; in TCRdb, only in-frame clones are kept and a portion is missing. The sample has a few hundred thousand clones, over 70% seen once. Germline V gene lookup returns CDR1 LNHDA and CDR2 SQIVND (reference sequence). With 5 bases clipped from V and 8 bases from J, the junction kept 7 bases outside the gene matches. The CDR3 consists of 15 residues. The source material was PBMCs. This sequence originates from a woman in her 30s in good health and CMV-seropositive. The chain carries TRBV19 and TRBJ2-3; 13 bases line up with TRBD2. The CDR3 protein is CASSGTSGTSRTQYF. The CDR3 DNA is TGTGCCAGTAGTGGGACTAGCGGGACCTCCCGTACGCAGTATTTT.